A selection of T cell receptor beta chains follows, all from one sample in a study of blood T cells in healthy people across ages. Using its own MiXCR run on the 5' RACE reads, TCRdb lists one record per CDR3 protein. The table lists around 1.1 million distinct CDR3 sequences, roughly two fifths of them singletons. The sequenced sample was blood. Source of these receptors: a man aged 18 to 30 in good health. Both conserved end residues are part of each CDR3. The D gene is left open where the match is weak. Some rows mark clone size as missing; the rest say once, few, many or name a class of expanded clone.

d_call: .
j_call: TRBJ2-2
v_call: TRBV18
clone_size: .
cdr3_aa: CASSPLQPRRTGELFF
cdr3_nt: TGTGCCAGCTCACCCTTACAACCCCGGCGCACCGGGGAGCTGTTTTTT

d_call: TRBD1
j_call: TRBJ1-1
v_call: TRBV12-3/TRBV12-4
clone_size: .
cdr3_aa: CASSDRDSLNTEAFF
cdr3_nt: TGTGCCAGCAGTGATCGGGACAGTCTGAACACTGAAGCTTTCTTT

d_call: .
j_call: TRBJ1-5
v_call: TRBV20-1
clone_size: few
cdr3_aa: CSAIEEVANQPQHF
cdr3_nt: TGCAGTGCTATTGAGGAGGTCGCCAATCAGCCCCAGCATTTT

d_call: .
j_call: TRBJ1-2
v_call: TRBV20-1
clone_size: .
cdr3_aa: CSANTGPGNYGYTF
cdr3_nt: TGCAGTGCTAACACAGGGCCCGGTAACTATGGCTACACCTTC

d_call: .
j_call: TRBJ1-6
v_call: TRBV20-1
clone_size: few
cdr3_aa: CSARSSGVGSPLHF
cdr3_nt: TGCAGTGCTAGGTCTTCGGGTGTAGGTTCACCCCTCCACTTT

d_call: .
j_call: TRBJ2-7
v_call: TRBV4-1
clone_size: .
cdr3_aa: CASSQEVVLTYEQYF
cdr3_nt: TGCGCCAGCAGCCAAGAAGTTGTCCTAACCTACGAGCAGTACTTC

d_call: TRBD1
j_call: TRBJ2-1
v_call: TRBV20-1
clone_size: .
cdr3_aa: CSAFKQGPNEQFF
cdr3_nt: TGCAGTGCTTTTAAACAGGGGCCAAATGAGCAGTTCTTC

d_call: .
j_call: TRBJ2-5
v_call: TRBV11-2
clone_size: few
cdr3_aa: CASSPTTTQETQYF
cdr3_nt: TGTGCCAGCAGCCCAACGACCACACAAGAGACCCAGTACTTC

d_call: TRBD1
j_call: TRBJ1-6
v_call: TRBV20-1
clone_size: few
cdr3_aa: CSASVREQGLYNSPLHF
cdr3_nt: TGCAGTGCTAGTGTTCGAGAACAGGGGCTATATAATTCACCCCTCCACTTT

d_call: .
j_call: TRBJ1-2
v_call: TRBV6-2/TRBV6-3
clone_size: .
cdr3_aa: CASIQRTAVYDYTF
cdr3_nt: TGTGCCAGCATCCAACGGACGGCTGTGTATGACTACACCTTC

d_call: .
j_call: TRBJ2-2
v_call: TRBV12-3/TRBV12-4
clone_size: .
cdr3_aa: CASSLTHRASGELFF
cdr3_nt: TGTGCCAGCAGTTTAACCCACAGGGCCTCTGGAGAGCTGTTTTTT

d_call: .
j_call: TRBJ2-3
v_call: TRBV4-3
clone_size: many
cdr3_aa: CASSQVGGGTDTQYF
cdr3_nt: TGCGCCAGCAGCCAAGTGGGTGGGGGCACAGATACGCAGTATTTT

d_call: TRBD1
j_call: TRBJ1-3
v_call: TRBV28
clone_size: .
cdr3_aa: CASSLLAGTGEAGNPIYF
cdr3_nt: TGTGCCAGCAGTTTATTAGCGGGGACAGGGGAGGCTGGAAACCCCATATATTTT

d_call: TRBD1
j_call: TRBJ2-1
v_call: TRBV4-1
clone_size: few
cdr3_aa: CASSQLQGNEQFF
cdr3_nt: TGCGCCAGCAGCCAACTACAGGGGAATGAGCAGTTCTTC

d_call: .
j_call: TRBJ1-4
v_call: TRBV4-3
clone_size: .
cdr3_aa: CASSQDGAADNGKLFF
cdr3_nt: TGCGCCAGCAGCCAAGATGGGGCAGCAGATAATGGAAAACTGTTTTTT

d_call: TRBD2
j_call: TRBJ2-1
v_call: TRBV12-3/TRBV12-4
clone_size: .
cdr3_aa: CASSSGTSGGSSSYNEQFF
cdr3_nt: TGTGCCAGCAGTTCGGGGACTAGCGGGGGTTCCAGCTCCTACAATGAGCAGTTCTTC

d_call: .
j_call: TRBJ1-4
v_call: TRBV12-3/TRBV12-4
clone_size: few
cdr3_aa: CASSFMGNEKLFF
cdr3_nt: TGTGCCAGCAGTTTTATGGGAAATGAAAAACTGTTTTTT

d_call: .
j_call: TRBJ2-7
v_call: TRBV4-3
clone_size: .
cdr3_aa: CASSQESGGHEQYF
cdr3_nt: TGCGCCAGCAGCCAAGAGTCAGGTGGCCACGAGCAGTACTTC

d_call: TRBD2
j_call: TRBJ2-5
v_call: TRBV10-3
clone_size: .
cdr3_aa: CASLAGGHQETQYF
cdr3_nt: TGTGCCTCACTAGCGGGGGGTCACCAAGAGACCCAGTACTTC

d_call: .
j_call: TRBJ1-1
v_call: TRBV11-2
clone_size: .
cdr3_aa: CAGTREGGPNTEAFF
cdr3_nt: TGTGCCGGCACCCGTGAGGGAGGGCCGAACACTGAAGCTTTCTTT

d_call: TRBD1
j_call: TRBJ1-2
v_call: TRBV28
clone_size: few
cdr3_aa: CASSVQGQGYGYTF
cdr3_nt: TGTGCCAGCAGTGTACAGGGGCAGGGCTATGGCTACACCTTC

d_call: TRBD2
j_call: TRBJ2-3
v_call: TRBV2
clone_size: few
cdr3_aa: CASSVELAGDTQYF
cdr3_nt: TGTGCCAGCAGTGTCGAGCTAGCGGGAGATACGCAGTATTTT

d_call: TRBD2
j_call: TRBJ2-7
v_call: TRBV10-3
clone_size: .
cdr3_aa: CAISPGLASDYEQYF
cdr3_nt: TGTGCCATCAGTCCGGGACTAGCCAGTGACTACGAGCAGTACTTC

d_call: .
j_call: TRBJ1-6
v_call: TRBV7-2
clone_size: .
cdr3_aa: CASSLGIALHF
cdr3_nt: TGTGCCAGCAGCTTAGGTATAGCCCTCCACTTT

d_call: .
j_call: TRBJ1-1
v_call: TRBV12-3/TRBV12-4
clone_size: .
cdr3_aa: CASSFGWGPTEAFF
cdr3_nt: TGTGCCAGCAGTTTTGGATGGGGGCCCACTGAAGCTTTCTTT

d_call: TRBD2
j_call: TRBJ2-1
v_call: TRBV3-1
clone_size: .
cdr3_aa: CASRAASGGNEQFF
cdr3_nt: TGTGCCAGCAGGGCGGCTAGCGGAGGGAATGAGCAGTTCTTC

d_call: .
j_call: TRBJ2-1
v_call: TRBV2
clone_size: many
cdr3_aa: CASSPFDEQFF
cdr3_nt: TGTGCCAGCAGTCCCTTTGATGAGCAGTTCTTC

d_call: .
j_call: TRBJ1-2
v_call: TRBV7-9
clone_size: .
cdr3_aa: CASSARLRESQDGYTF
cdr3_nt: TGTGCCAGCAGCGCGAGATTAAGGGAGAGCCAAGATGGCTACACCTTC

d_call: TRBD2
j_call: TRBJ2-2
v_call: TRBV7-3
clone_size: .
cdr3_aa: CASSFGTSGVAGELFF
cdr3_nt: TGTGCCAGCAGCTTCGGGACTAGCGGGGTCGCCGGGGAGCTGTTTTTT

d_call: TRBD1
j_call: TRBJ1-1
v_call: TRBV4-3
clone_size: .
cdr3_aa: CASSQKTGGTEAFF
cdr3_nt: TGCGCCAGCAGCCAAAAAACAGGGGGGACTGAAGCTTTCTTT

d_call: .
j_call: TRBJ2-7
v_call: TRBV5-6
clone_size: few
cdr3_aa: CASSYGPSENSYEQYF
cdr3_nt: TGTGCCAGCAGCTACGGACCCAGTGAGAACTCCTACGAGCAGTACTTC

d_call: TRBD1
j_call: TRBJ2-7
v_call: TRBV10-3
clone_size: few
cdr3_aa: CAISESGDRGYEQYF
cdr3_nt: TGTGCCATCAGTGAGTCCGGGGACAGGGGCTACGAGCAGTACTTC

d_call: .
j_call: TRBJ1-6
v_call: TRBV20-1
clone_size: .
cdr3_aa: CSAMRGGYHNSPPHF
cdr3_nt: TGCAGTGCTATGAGAGGAGGTTACCATAATTCACCCCCCCACTTT

d_call: .
j_call: TRBJ1-2
v_call: TRBV14
clone_size: few
cdr3_aa: CASSQYRADGYTF
cdr3_nt: TGTGCCAGCAGCCAATACCGGGCTGATGGCTACACCTTC

d_call: .
j_call: TRBJ2-1
v_call: TRBV3-1
clone_size: .
cdr3_aa: CASSQDVAERVNEQFF
cdr3_nt: TGTGCCAGCAGCCAAGATGTGGCAGAAAGAGTTAATGAGCAGTTCTTC

d_call: .
j_call: TRBJ2-7
v_call: TRBV29-1
clone_size: .
cdr3_aa: CSVGGRAEGKTYEQYF
cdr3_nt: TGCAGCGTTGGAGGACGAGCAGAGGGGAAAACCTACGAGCAGTACTTC

d_call: TRBD1
j_call: TRBJ1-4
v_call: TRBV2
clone_size: .
cdr3_aa: CASRLRDSHEKLFF
cdr3_nt: TGTGCCAGCCGACTCCGGGACAGCCATGAAAAACTGTTTTTT

d_call: TRBD1
j_call: TRBJ1-1
v_call: TRBV4-1
clone_size: .
cdr3_aa: CASSQEKGGQGAPNTEAFF
cdr3_nt: TGCGCCAGCAGCCAAGAAAAGGGCGGACAGGGGGCACCGAACACTGAAGCTTTCTTT

d_call: .
j_call: TRBJ2-7
v_call: TRBV12-5
clone_size: .
cdr3_aa: CASGLEKPGPPEQQYF
cdr3_nt: TGTGCTAGTGGTTTGGAAAAACCGGGACCCCCGGAGCAGCAGTACTTC

d_call: .
j_call: TRBJ2-2
v_call: TRBV5-1
clone_size: few
cdr3_aa: CASSLVQGEAGELFF
cdr3_nt: TGCGCCAGCAGCTTGGTTCAGGGAGAAGCCGGGGAGCTGTTTTTT

d_call: .
j_call: TRBJ2-2
v_call: TRBV9
clone_size: .
cdr3_aa: CASSTQPDSTGELFF
cdr3_nt: TGTGCCAGCAGCACCCAACCAGACAGCACCGGGGAGCTGTTTTTT

d_call: .
j_call: TRBJ2-3
v_call: TRBV10-3
clone_size: .
cdr3_aa: CAISDVRKDTQYF
cdr3_nt: TGTGCCATCAGTGACGTCCGGAAAGATACGCAGTATTTT

d_call: .
j_call: TRBJ2-2
v_call: TRBV7-9
clone_size: .
cdr3_aa: CASSHGRSRGSGELFF
cdr3_nt: TGTGCCAGCAGCCACGGACGCTCCCGGGGATCCGGGGAGCTGTTTTTT

d_call: TRBD1
j_call: TRBJ1-1
v_call: TRBV7-9
clone_size: .
cdr3_aa: CASSRQGPNTEAFF
cdr3_nt: TGTGCCAGCAGCCGACAGGGCCCAAACACTGAAGCTTTCTTT

d_call: .
j_call: TRBJ1-1
v_call: TRBV7-9
clone_size: few
cdr3_aa: CASSLGTNGAAFF
cdr3_nt: TGTGCCAGCAGCTTAGGAACAAACGGCGCAGCTTTCTTT